This TCR beta chain was sequenced during a study of PD-L1 blockade in urothelial cancer. Overall study: Around 2014 therapy began: atezolizumab 1,200 mg intravenously every 3 weeks. Male patients with bladder-origin urothelial cancer numbered about 85% of the 29.

This table comes from immunoSEQ multiplex PCR, and its TCRdb copy is limited to in-frame clones, with some not included. The table includes about 38,000 clones, approximately 86% detected once. Germline V gene data show CDR1 as SGHVS and CDR2 as FNYEAQ. This CDR3 contains 15 residues. The trim removed 1 base at V and 4 bases at J, leaving 2 bases unmatched. Indicated time point: peripheral blood 6 weeks after treatment start. The chain is built from TRBV7-6 and TRBJ2-1; TRBD1 aligns across 9 bases. Sequences were derived from PBMCs, sampled around atezolizumab (anti-PD-L1) treatment. This sequence originates from a man between 60 and 70 years old with urothelial cancer. CDR3 residues: CASSLGTGEYNEQFF. In DNA form, the CDR3 reads TGTGCCAGCAGCTTAGGGACAGGGGAGTACAATGAGCAGTTCTTC.